This TCR beta chain originates from a study of blood T cells in healthy people across ages (dated by TCRdb to between 2014 and 2016). About the study as a whole: In model experiments, roughly one uniquely barcoded TCR beta cDNA molecule per two T cells was captured by template switching. To track age-related changes in TCR beta repertoire diversity, the study relied on deep sequencing normalized with unique cDNA molecular identifiers. The donors were split into four age groups: young (average around 15 years), middle-aged (39), aged (62) and long-lived (approximately 89). Two additional independent replicas of 1 million unique cDNA reads from the same blood draw were analyzed for two donors (one aged 18 to 29 and one aged 80 or older). The paper's findings and limits, for the study overall: Compared with the aged group, the long-lived group had more naive CD4+ T cells, fewer expanded clones and increased TCR diversity, a pattern suggesting age selection. As age increased, observed TCR beta diversity per million T cells dropped in a roughly linear way, and a significant reduction was already evident by age 40. A strong correlation was found between observed TCR beta diversity and the percentage of naive T cells measured by flow cytometry. Estimates of total diversity based on one million sequenced T cells were regarded as lower bounds and as underestimates. Since profiling was done on bulk unsorted PBMCs, naive and antigen-experienced compartments could not be conclusively compared. Donor CMV infection status was unknown, potentially confounding age-related changes in expanded clonotypes.

This clonotype was counted only a few times. There is no known antigen for this receptor. One base away there is no much larger clone; base qualities are not given. V and J are truncated by 6 bases and 0 bases respectively, leaving an intervening sequence of 10 bases. The CDR3 spans 14 residues, from the cysteine through the phenylalanine. Only CDR3 DNA remains: 42 bases, in frame from the first base. The germline V gene yields SNHLY for CDR1 and FYNNEI for CDR2. The donors were roughly 40 Caucasian individuals from Russia, aged roughly 6 to 90 years, who were systemically healthy. Each donor gave approximately 10 milliliters of peripheral blood, collected into EDTA-treated Vacutainer tubes. Ficoll-Paque density-gradient centrifugation was used to isolate PBMCs, with at least 6.5 million per sample. Total RNA, at least 6 micrograms per sample, was extracted from PBMCs with Trizol reagent. For every donor, an aliquot of PBMCs went through flow cytometry to measure the percentages of naive CD45RAhigh/CD27high T cells.

The protocol used for the library was 5' RACE. Instrument used: Illumina HiSeq 2500. A second about 7 to 12 cycle PCR used a sample-barcoded 5' primer and a J-beta primer mix. Each TCR beta cDNA molecule received a unique molecular identifier from a template-switch 5' adaptor carrying 12 random nucleotides. Each sample yielded at least 2.5 million CDR3-containing paired-end reads. First-strand cDNA synthesis was performed from all RNA using the Mint cDNA synthesis kit, with priming by a TRBC-specific oligonucleotide. Following uracil-DNA glycosylase treatment, a first 18-cycle PCR with universal primers M1SS and BC2_uni_R was performed on all cDNA. The published analysis was carried out like this. For normalization, 1 million high-quality reads, each with a distinct molecular identifier, were randomly selected from each sample. Instead of being binned into consensus sequences, reads that shared molecular identifiers were thrown out. MiTCR, set to a Q25 quality threshold and the strictest error-elimination algorithm, was used for CDR3 identification, clonotype clustering and error correction. Lower-bound total TCR beta diversity was estimated with a nonparametric unseen species model using Euler transformation. The public reads were run again by TCRdb, first through fastp at Q25 and then through MiXCR, and only productive beta chains were kept. Identical CDR3 protein sequences are pooled into one entry, listed with their most common genes and DNA. TCRdb's processing, not the authors', yielded these V and J calls. The sample table holds under 700,000 distinct CDR3 sequences, of which about 24% were seen once. The top ten constitute under 9% of the sample.

The data were also submitted as part of a second study, on T cells of mothers and their children. Drawing on the second study: Nine systemically healthy Caucasian individuals served as donors, namely three mothers together with their six children. cDNA synthesis used all of the extracted RNA, with roughly 1.6 ug of RNA in each 15 ul reaction. In the second PCR, sample barcodes and 2-4 random nucleotides were introduced via the M1S primer. More than 8 million TCR beta CDR3 reads were obtained from each mother, and about 3 million reads were obtained from each child. Thymic selection shapes the output of TCR recombination in a similar way in related and unrelated pairs, and inherited differences have a minor effect. Normalized repertoire overlap in related mother-child pairs was always slightly higher than in unrelated mother-child pairs, but the difference was never significant. No persistent microchimeric T cell clones were detected, at a sensitivity of approximately 100 clones per million clonotypes. Deep NGS was used in the study to compare the TCR beta repertoires of mothers and children and to look for features that separate related mother-child pairs from unrelated individuals. On average, the children were around 11 +/- 4 years old, while the mothers were about 38 +/- 4 years old. After adapter ligation was performed with NEBNext reagents, the libraries were sequenced on an Illumina HiSeq 2000 with 100+100 nt paired-end reads. To avoid cross-contamination, the mother libraries and the child libraries were prepared a month apart and sequenced in separate runs. For each donor, somewhere between about 450,000 and 2,200,000 distinct TCR beta clonotypes were identified. Naive TCR beta clonotypes were estimated from low-frequency clonotypes matched to each donor's FACS-determined naive share, without sorting.

The rearranged segments are TRBV2 and TRBJ2-3, with no reliable assignment of the D segment. Sequencing used blood. This receptor was identified in a boy between 5 and 17 years old in good health. The bases are TGTGCCAGCAGGACCCGGATTAGCACAGATACGCAGTATTTT. Translated, this gives CASRTRISTDTQYF.